This T cell receptor beta chain was profiled in a study of T cells after posttransplantation cyclophosphamide. In this sample, this clone turned up many times. The germline CDR1 and CDR2 sequences are SGHRS and YFSETQ. V lost 2 bases, J lost 8 bases, and 19 bases lay in between. The CDR3 is 16 residues long. The data were produced by immunoSEQ multiplex PCR, yet TCRdb's version contains in-frame clones alone and is incomplete. The sample shows tens of thousands of clones, none of them appearing just once. The clonotype was recovered from a man aged 45-65 years in good health, CMV-negative, and a related stem cell transplant donor. V and J are TRBV5-1 and TRBJ1-4, with a weak D call TRBD1 (5 bases). Sequencing was performed on PBMCs. The CDR3 reads CASSFIPGLGSEKLFF. As DNA, the CDR3 is TGCGCCAGCAGCTTCATTCCGGGACTGGGCTCAGAAAAACTGTTTTTT.